The clone carrying this T cell receptor (beta chain) was seen at least ten times. The antigen is not known. Based on clinical symptoms, serum thyroxine and TRAb, thyroid ultrasound and orbital computed tomography, diagnoses were reached. Fresh peripheral blood, around 9.3 ml of it, supplied the PBMCs. This specimen comes from a study of T cells in Graves' hyperthyroidism and ophthalmopathy. Study-level information: Peripheral blood was secured at the point of initial diagnosis, before any treatment. Study-level points and caveats: Ophthalmopathy cases were set apart from stable hyperthyroidism by a 13 V-J model.

TCR beta CDR3 regions were amplified from RNA. In the first-round RT-PCR of the TCR CDR3, the HTBI primer set was used. TCRdb reprocessed the multiplex PCR reads with MiXCR, giving one entry per CDR3 protein. The profile covers approximately 700,000 distinct CDR3 sequences, with 16% appearing a single time and approximately 8.4% taken by the ten largest. Germline loops: CDR1 DFQATT, CDR2 SNEGSKA (reference sequence). V lost 0 bases to trimming and J lost 5 bases, with 14 bases between them. This CDR3 has 15 residues. Sequencing was carried out using blood. The clonotype was recovered from a man aged 18 to 30 with Graves' hyperthyroidism. The rearrangement uses TRBV20-1 and TRBJ2-4, with D possibly matching TRBD2 (5 bases). CDR3: CSARDRERGQNIQYF. CDR3 nucleotides: TGCAGTGCTAGAGATCGAGAGAGAGGGCAAAACATTCAGTACTTC.